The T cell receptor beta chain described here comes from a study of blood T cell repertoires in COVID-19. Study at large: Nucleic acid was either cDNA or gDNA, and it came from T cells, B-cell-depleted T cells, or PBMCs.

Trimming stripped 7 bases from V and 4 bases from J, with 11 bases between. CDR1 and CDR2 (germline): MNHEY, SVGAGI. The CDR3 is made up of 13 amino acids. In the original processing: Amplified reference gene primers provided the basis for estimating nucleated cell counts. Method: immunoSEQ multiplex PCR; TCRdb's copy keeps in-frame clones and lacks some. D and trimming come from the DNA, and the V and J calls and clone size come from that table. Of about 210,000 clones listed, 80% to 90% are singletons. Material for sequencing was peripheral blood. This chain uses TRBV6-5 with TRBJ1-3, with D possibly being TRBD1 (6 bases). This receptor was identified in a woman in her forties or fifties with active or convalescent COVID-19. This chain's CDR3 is CASTGARGNTIYF. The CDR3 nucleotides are TGTGCCAGCACAGGGGCTCGCGGAAACACCATATATTTT.